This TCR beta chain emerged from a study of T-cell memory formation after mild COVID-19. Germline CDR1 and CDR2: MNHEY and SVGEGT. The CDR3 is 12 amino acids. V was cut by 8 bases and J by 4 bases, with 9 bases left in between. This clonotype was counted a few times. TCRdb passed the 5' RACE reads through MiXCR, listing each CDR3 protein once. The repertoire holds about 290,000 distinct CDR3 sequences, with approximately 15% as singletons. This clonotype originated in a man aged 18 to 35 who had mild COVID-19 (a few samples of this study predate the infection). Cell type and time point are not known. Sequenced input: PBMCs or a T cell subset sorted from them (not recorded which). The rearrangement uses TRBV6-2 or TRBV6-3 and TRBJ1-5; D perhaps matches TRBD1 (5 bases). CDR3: CASGTINQPQHF. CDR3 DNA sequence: TGTGCCAGCGGGACGATAAATCAGCCCCAGCATTTT.